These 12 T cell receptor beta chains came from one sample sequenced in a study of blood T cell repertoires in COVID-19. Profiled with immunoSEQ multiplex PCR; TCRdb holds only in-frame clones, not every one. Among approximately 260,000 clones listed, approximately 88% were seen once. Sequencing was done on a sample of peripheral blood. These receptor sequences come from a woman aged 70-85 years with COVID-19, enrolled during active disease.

CDR3 in DNA: TGTGCCAGCAGCCCCGGGACTAGCGGAGAGACCCAGTACTTC. Its translation is CASSPGTSGETQYF. The V and J genes are TRBV7-2 and TRBJ2-5; 11 nucleotides agree with TRBD2. The trim removed 5 bases at V and 4 bases at J, leaving 3 bases unmatched. The CDR3 length is 14 residues. Germline values: CDR1 SGHTA, CDR2 FQGNSA.

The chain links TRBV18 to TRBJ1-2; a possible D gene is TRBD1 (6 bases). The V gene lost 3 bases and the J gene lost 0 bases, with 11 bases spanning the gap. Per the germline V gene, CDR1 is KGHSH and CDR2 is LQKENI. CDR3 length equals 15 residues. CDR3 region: CASSPATGSNYGYTF. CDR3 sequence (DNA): TGTGCCAGCTCACCGGCGACAGGTTCTAACTATGGCTACACCTTC.

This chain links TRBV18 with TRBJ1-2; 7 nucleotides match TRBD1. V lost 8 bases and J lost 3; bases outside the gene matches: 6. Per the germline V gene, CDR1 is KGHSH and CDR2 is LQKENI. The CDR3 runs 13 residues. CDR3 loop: CASQATGDYGYTF. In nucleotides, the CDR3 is TGTGCCAGCCAAGCTACAGGGGACTATGGCTACACCTTC. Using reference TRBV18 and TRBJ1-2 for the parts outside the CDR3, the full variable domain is NAGVMQNPRHLVRRRGQEARLRCSPMKGHSHVYWYRQLPEEGLKFMVYLQKENIIDESGMPKERFSAEFPKEGPSILRIQQVVRGDSAAYFCASQATGDYGYTFGSGTRLTVV.

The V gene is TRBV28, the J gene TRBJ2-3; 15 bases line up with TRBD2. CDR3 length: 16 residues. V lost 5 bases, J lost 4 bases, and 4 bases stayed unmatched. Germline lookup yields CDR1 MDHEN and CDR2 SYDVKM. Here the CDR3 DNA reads TGTGCCAGCAGTAAAGGACTAGCGGGAGGGGCAGATACGCAGTATTTT. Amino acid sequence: CASSKGLAGGADTQYF. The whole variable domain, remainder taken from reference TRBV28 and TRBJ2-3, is DVKVTQSSRYLVKRTGEKVFLECVQDMDHENMFWYRQDPGLGLRLIYFSYDVKMKEKGDIPEGYSVSREKKERFSLILESASTNQTSMYLCASSKGLAGGADTQYFGPGTRLTVL.

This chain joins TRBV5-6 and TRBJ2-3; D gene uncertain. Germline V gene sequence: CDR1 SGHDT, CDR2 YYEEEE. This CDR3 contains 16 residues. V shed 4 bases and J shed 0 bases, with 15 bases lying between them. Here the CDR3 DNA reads TGTGCCAGCAGCGAACACGGCGGAACTAGCACAGATACGCAGTATTTT. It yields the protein CASSEHGGTSTDTQYF. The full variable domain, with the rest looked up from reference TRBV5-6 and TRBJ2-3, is DAGVTQSPTHLIKTRGQQVTLRCSPKSGHDTVSWYQQALGQGPQFIFQYYEEEERQRGNFPDRFSGHQFPNYSSELNVNALLLGDSALYLCASSEHGGTSTDTQYFGPGTRLTVL.

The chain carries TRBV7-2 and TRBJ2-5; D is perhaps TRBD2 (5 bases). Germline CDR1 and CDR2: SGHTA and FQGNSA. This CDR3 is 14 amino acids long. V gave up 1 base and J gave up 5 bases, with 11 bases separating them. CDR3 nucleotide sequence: TGTGCCAGCAGCTTAGACGGGATACGGGAGACCCAGTACTTC. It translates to CASSLDGIRETQYF.

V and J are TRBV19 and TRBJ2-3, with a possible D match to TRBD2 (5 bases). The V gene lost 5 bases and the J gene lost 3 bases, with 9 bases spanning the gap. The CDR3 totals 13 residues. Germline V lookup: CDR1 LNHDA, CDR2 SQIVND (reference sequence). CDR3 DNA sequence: TGTGCCAGTAGTCCAGTAGCGACAGATACGCAGTATTTT. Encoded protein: CASSPVATDTQYF.

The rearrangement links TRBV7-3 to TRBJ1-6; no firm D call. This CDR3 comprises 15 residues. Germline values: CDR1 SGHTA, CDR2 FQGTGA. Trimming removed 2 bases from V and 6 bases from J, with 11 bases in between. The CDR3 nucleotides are TGTGCCAGCAGCTTATTTGAACAGCCTAATTCACCCCTCCACTTT. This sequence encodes CASSLFEQPNSPLHF.

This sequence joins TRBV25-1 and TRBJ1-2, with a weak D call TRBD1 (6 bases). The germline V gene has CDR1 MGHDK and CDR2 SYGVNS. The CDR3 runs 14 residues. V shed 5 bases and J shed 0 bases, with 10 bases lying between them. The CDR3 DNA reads TGTGCCAGCAGTCACAGGGTAACTAACTATGGCTACACCTTC. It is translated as CASSHRVTNYGYTF.

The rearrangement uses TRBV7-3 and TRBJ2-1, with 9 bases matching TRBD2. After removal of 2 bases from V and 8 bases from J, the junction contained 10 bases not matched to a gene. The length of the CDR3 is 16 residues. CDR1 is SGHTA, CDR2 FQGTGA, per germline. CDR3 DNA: TGTGCCAGCAGCTTACTTGGCGGGAGGGCAGGCCATGAGCAGTTCTTC. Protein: CASSLLGGRAGHEQFF.

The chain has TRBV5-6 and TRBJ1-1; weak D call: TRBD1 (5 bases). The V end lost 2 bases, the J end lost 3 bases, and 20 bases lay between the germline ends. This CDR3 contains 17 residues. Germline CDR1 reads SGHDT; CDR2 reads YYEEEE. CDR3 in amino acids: CASSLPGDLVRDTEAFF. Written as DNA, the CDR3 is TGTGCCAGCAGCTTACCCGGGGACTTAGTAAGGGACACTGAAGCTTTCTTT.

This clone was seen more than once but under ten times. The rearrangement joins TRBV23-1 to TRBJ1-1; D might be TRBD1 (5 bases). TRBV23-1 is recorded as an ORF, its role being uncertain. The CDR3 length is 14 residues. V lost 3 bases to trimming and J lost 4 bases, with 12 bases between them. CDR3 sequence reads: CASSHRGVGTEAFF. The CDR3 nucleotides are TGCGCCAGCAGTCACCGGGGGGTGGGCACTGAAGCTTTCTTT.